Following are 18 T cell receptor beta chains from one sample sequenced in a study of T-cell memory formation after mild COVID-19. TCRdb analysed the 5' RACE reads with MiXCR anew, one entry per CDR3 protein. The sample records hundreds of thousands of distinct CDR3 sequences, about a quarter being singletons. Source material: PBMCs or a T cell subset sorted from them (not recorded which). The receptors were gathered from an adult woman who had mild COVID-19 (a few samples of this study predate the infection). Cell type and time point are not known.

V and J are TRBV19 and TRBJ1-1; D ambiguous. The CDR3 runs to 14 residues. The germline V gene has CDR1 LNHDA and CDR2 SQIVND (reference sequence). Trimming pared 8 bases from V and 1 base from J, leaving 14 bases between. CDR3 loop: CASCNEVSNTEAFF. In DNA, the CDR3 is TGTGCCAGTTGTAACGAGGTCTCGAACACTGAAGCTTTCTTT.

This chain joins TRBV4-3 and TRBJ2-7; perhaps D is TRBD1 or TRBD2 (5 bases each). CDR1 and CDR2 (germline): LGHNA, YSLEER. V lost 2 bases and J lost 3, with 14 bases in between. The CDR3 has 15 residues. CDR3 bases: TGCGCCAGCAGCCAATATTGGGGGAGTGGCTACGAGCAGTACTTC. Amino acid sequence: CASSQYWGSGYEQYF.

This clonotype was detected only a few times. The chain couples TRBV13 to TRBJ1-2; D is possibly TRBD1 (6 bases). Trimming shortened V by 5 bases and J by 8 bases, and 18 bases separated the two germline ends. The CDR3 is made up of 14 amino acids. The germline CDR1 and CDR2 sequences are PRHDT and FYEKMQ (reference sequence). Here the CDR3 reads CASSPQGQGPGYTF. The CDR3 DNA sequence: TGTGCCAGCAGCCCTCAGGGGCAGGGGCCAGGCTACACCTTC. The whole variable domain, filled in from reference TRBV13 and TRBJ1-2, reads AAGVIQSPRHLIKEKRETATLKCYPIPRHDTVYWYQQGPGQDPQFLISFYEKMQSDKGSIPDRFSAQQFSDYHSELNMSSLELGDSALYFCASSPQGQGPGYTFGSGTRLTVV.

The chain recombines TRBV5-6 with TRBJ2-7, with TRBD1 matching 7 bases. The CDR3 extends over 16 amino acids. The V and J ends lost 0 bases and 3 bases, in that order; junction bases with no gene match: 9. In germline, CDR1 is SGHDT, CDR2 YYEEEE. Written as DNA, the CDR3 is TGTGCCAGCAGCTTGGGAACCGGGACAGAGGTCTACGAGCAGTACTTC. Protein sequence: CASSLGTGTEVYEQYF.

This clonotype turned up a few times. This chain joins TRBV6-6 and TRBJ2-1; TRBD1 aligns across 7 bases. The CDR3 sequence is 16 residues long. Unmatched junction bases numbered 7, after V lost 5 bases and J lost 0 bases. From germline, CDR1 is MNHNY and CDR2 SVGAGI (reference sequence). The CDR3 DNA sequence: TGTGCCAGCAGTCAAAGAGGGGGCCTCTCCTACAATGAGCAGTTCTTC. It yields the protein CASSQRGGLSYNEQFF.

This clonotype has a count of ten or more. The V and J genes are TRBV7-2 and TRBJ1-2, with D possibly matching TRBD1 (5 bases). Looked up from germline, CDR1 is SGHTA and CDR2 is FQGNSA. Trimming took 0 bases from V and 4 from J, leaving 9 bases between them. CDR3 size: 14 residues. Written as DNA, the CDR3 is TGTGCCAGCAGCTTAGCGCAGGGTACCTATGGCTACACCTTC. Protein: CASSLAQGTYGYTF.

The rearrangement links TRBV5-1 to TRBJ2-7, with D maybe TRBD2 (6 bases). CDR1 and CDR2 (germline): SGHRS, YFSETQ. Trimming stripped 3 bases from V and 7 bases from J, with 20 bases between. The CDR3 extends over 15 amino acids. CDR3 sequence (DNA): TGCGCCAGCAGCTCCTCATCCGGGACGGCGGGGGAGCAGTACTTC. This sequence encodes CASSSSSGTAGEQYF.

The rearrangement links TRBV20-1 to TRBJ1-5; a possible D gene is TRBD1 (6 bases). The CDR3 is 14 residues long. Trimming took off 3 bases at V and 7 bases at J, with 16 bases between the two ends. The V gene's germline CDR1 is DFQATT and CDR2 SNEGSKA (reference sequence). In DNA, the CDR3 is TGCAGTGCTAGTGAATTGAGGGGGAACCAGCCCCAGCATTTT. Translating gives CSASELRGNQPQHF.

V usage is TRBV6-5 and J usage is TRBJ2-5; TRBD2 might be the D (6 bases). The CDR3 consists of 14 residues. Trimming removed 3 bases at V and 4 bases at J, with 12 bases between. CDR1 and CDR2 (germline): MNHEY, SVGAGI. In DNA, the CDR3 is TGTGCCAGCAGTTATGGGGGAGGAGCAGAGACCCAGTACTTC. Protein sequence: CASSYGGGAETQYF.

This clonotype was seen a handful of times. This CDR3 reads CSARTGLPRSTDTQYF. CDR3 nucleotide sequence: TGCAGTGCTAGAACCGGACTACCTCGTAGCACAGATACGCAGTATTTT. The chain joins TRBV20-1 to TRBJ2-3; D might be TRBD2 (6 bases). Germline V gene sequence: CDR1 DFQATT, CDR2 SNEGSKA (reference sequence). Deletions cut 2 bases from V and 0 bases from J, with 15 bases between. This CDR3 comprises 16 residues.

The chain couples TRBV4-3 to TRBJ2-1; TRBD2 agrees at 7 bases. V shed 1 base and J 7 bases; nucleotides not matched to a gene: 7. Germline-derived CDR1 and CDR2 are LGHNA and YSLEER. The CDR3 loop spans 15 amino acids. CDR3 protein: CASSQVGGSRNEQFF. Here the CDR3 DNA reads TGCGCCAGCAGCCAAGTCGGCGGGAGTCGGAATGAGCAGTTCTTC.

This clonotype was seen only a few times. V and J are TRBV24-1 and TRBJ1-5, with D unclear. The V gene lost 5 bases and the J gene lost 0 bases, with 4 bases spanning the gap. Germline lookup yields CDR1 KGHDR and CDR2 SFDVKD. The CDR3 is 13 residues long. The CDR3 region has the DNA TGTGCCACCAGTGCCAGTAGCAATCAGCCCCAGCATTTT. It yields the protein CATSASSNQPQHF.

The rearrangement joins TRBV7-9 to TRBJ2-7; 7 bases map to TRBD1. Germline CDR1 and CDR2: SEHNR and FQNEAQ (reference sequence). The CDR3 contains 14 residues. V dropped 4 bases and J dropped 5; count of bases not matched to a gene: 8. As DNA, the CDR3 is TGTGCCAGCAGCTCGACAGGGCATTGGGACGAGCAGTACTTC. Encoded protein: CASSSTGHWDEQYF.

The chain recombines TRBV19 with TRBJ1-1; unclear D gene. The V and J ends lost 5 bases and 5 bases respectively, with 15 bases between them. Germline V lookup: CDR1 LNHDA, CDR2 SQIVND (reference sequence). This CDR3 contains 14 residues. DNA of the CDR3: TGTGCCAGTAGTGTCGACGGGCTGGGTACTGAAGCTTTCTTT. Translated, it gives CASSVDGLGTEAFF. Filled out from reference TRBV19 and TRBJ1-1, the complete variable domain reads DGGITQSPKYLFRKEGQNVTLSCEQNLNHDAMYWYRQDPGQGLRLIYYSQIVNDFQKGDIAEGYSVSREKKESFPLTVTSAQKNPTAFYLCASSVDGLGTEAFFGQGTRLTVV.

There are a few counts of this clonotype. The V and J genes are TRBV5-6 and TRBJ2-7; TRBD1 or TRBD2 may be the D gene (5 bases each). The CDR3 has 16 residues. V was shortened by 4 bases and J by 6 bases, with 23 bases between the two germline ends. Per germline, CDR1 SGHDT and CDR2 YYEEEE. CDR3 coding DNA: TGTGCCAGCAGCGATCCCCGCCTCGGGACGGTAGGCGAGCAGTACTTC. Protein sequence: CASSDPRLGTVGEQYF. Filled out from reference TRBV5-6 and TRBJ2-7, the complete variable domain reads DAGVTQSPTHLIKTRGQQVTLRCSPKSGHDTVSWYQQALGQGPQFIFQYYEEEERQRGNFPDRFSGHQFPNYSSELNVNALLLGDSALYLCASSDPRLGTVGEQYFGPGTRLTVT.

Points on this clonotype: The junction differs from germline at one of its ends, possibly a read error. This sequence joins TRBV12-3 or TRBV12-4 and TRBJ1-3; the match to TRBD1 covers 7 bases. The length of the CDR3 is 14 residues. The CDR3 region has the DNA TGTGCCAGCAGCCACGGACAGGTGTGGAACACAATATATTTT. Protein sequence: CASSHGQVWNTIYF.

This rearrangement joins TRBV6-5 to TRBJ2-7, with D perhaps given as TRBD1 or TRBD2 (5 bases each). Trimming removed 6 bases from V and 1 base from J, with 22 bases in between. The germline V gene has CDR1 MNHEY and CDR2 SVGAGI. The CDR3 totals 17 residues. The CDR3 coding sequence is TGTGCCAGCAGCACCTACTCTGGAGGAACAGGTTCCTACGAGCAGTACTTC. Protein sequence: CASSTYSGGTGSYEQYF.

V is TRBV6-6 and J is TRBJ1-1; the D gene is possibly TRBD1 (5 bases). The CDR3 has 15 amino acids. With 4 bases removed from V and 1 base from J, the gap between germline ends came to 13 bases. Germline V gives CDR1 MNHNY, CDR2 SVGAGI (reference sequence). The CDR3: CASSWITGRNTEAFF. CDR3 coding DNA: TGTGCCAGCAGTTGGATAACAGGACGGAACACTGAAGCTTTCTTT.